These 26 T cell receptor beta chains were sequenced from one sample in a study of T-cell reconstitution after alpha-beta-depleted transplantation in children. For TCRbeta, the library was prepared with unique molecular identifiers. From the PCR reads, TCRdb called clonotypes with MiXCR, one entry per CDR3 protein. The sample holds roughly 66,000 distinct CDR3 sequences, 4.9% seen once. Material: PBMCs, mostly from graft donor cells, obtained 180 days after TCRalphabeta/CD19-depleted stem cell transplant. Receptors were obtained from a boy less than two years old who had a stem cell transplant for acute myeloid leukemia, so the T cells may come from the graft donor.

At least ten counts were recorded for this clonotype. The V gene is TRBV5-1, the J gene TRBJ1-3; the D is unclear. The germline V gene has CDR1 SGHRS and CDR2 YFSETQ. The CDR3 sequence is 14 residues long. V gave up 4 bases and J gave up 0 bases, with 8 bases separating them. The CDR3 region is CASSPGSSGNTIYF. Written as DNA, the CDR3 is TGCGCCAGCAGCCCGGGGAGCTCTGGAAACACCATATATTTT.

This clonotype was detected many times. The genes are TRBV5-1 and TRBJ1-5, with D possibly TRBD1 on 5 matching bases. The CDR3 is made up of 13 amino acids. V was clipped by 0 bases and J by 6 bases, with 7 bases between them. Germline CDR1 is SGHRS and CDR2 is YFSETQ. The CDR3 DNA is TGCGCCAGCAGCTTGGGAGGGACTCAGCCCCAGCATTTT. Amino acid sequence: CASSLGGTQPQHF. Supplemented by reference TRBV5-1 and TRBJ1-5, the full variable domain reads KAGVTQTPRYLIKTRGQQVTLSCSPISGHRSVSWYQQTPGQGLQFLFEYFSETQRNKGNFPGRFSGRQFSNSRSEMNVSTLELGDSALYLCASSLGGTQPQHFGDGTRLSIL.

This clonotype was counted many times. The CDR3: CASSQDLGGVKNEQFF. The CDR3 region has the DNA TGCGCCAGCAGCCAAGATCTAGGGGGCGTGAAGAATGAGCAGTTCTTC. V is TRBV4-3 and J is TRBJ2-1; 7 positions agree with TRBD1. Trimming cost V 0 bases and J 7 bases; bases outside gene matches: 9. Germline CDR1 is LGHNA and CDR2 is YSLEER. The CDR3 is made up of 16 amino acids.

This sequence joins TRBV12-3 or TRBV12-4 and TRBJ2-7, with 7 positions matching TRBD2. Trimming at V came to 4 bases and at J to 1 base, leaving 7 bases not matched to a gene. This CDR3 contains 15 residues. DNA for the CDR3: TGTGCCAGCAGTTGGGGACTATCCCCTTCCTACGAGCAGTACTTC. Encoded protein: CASSWGLSPSYEQYF.

The table lists this clonotype with many counts. The chain has TRBV4-2 and TRBJ2-7, with D uncertain. Trimming cost V 0 bases and J 3 bases, with 6 bases left between them. Germline V gives CDR1 LGHNA, CDR2 YNFKEQ. CDR3 length equals 13 residues. CDR3 nucleotides: TGTGCCAGCAGCCAAGATATGGACTACGAGCAGTACGTC. Translation: CASSQDMDYEQYV.

This clonotype was seen many times. This chain links TRBV12-3 or TRBV12-4 with TRBJ2-1; possibly TRBD2 for D (6 bases). Trimming left V 5 bases short and J 10 bases short, with 12 bases between. This CDR3 has 12 residues. CDR3 sequence reads: CASSPDGLEQFF. CDR3 DNA: TGTGCCAGCAGTCCGGACGGACTAGAGCAGTTCTTC.

This clonotype was found many times. The chain couples TRBV12-3 or TRBV12-4 to TRBJ1-6; D possibly corresponds to TRBD1 (6 bases). Trimming removed 5 bases at V and 0 bases at J, with 17 bases between. The CDR3 extends over 18 amino acids. In nucleotides, the CDR3 is TGTGCCAGCAGTCCCTGGGACATCCTACGCTCCTATAATTCACCCCTCCACTTT. Translation: CASSPWDILRSYNSPLHF.

In this sample, this clonotype turned up many times. The V call is TRBV19, the J call TRBJ1-2; D perhaps matches TRBD1 (6 bases). Germline assignment: CDR1 LNHDA and CDR2 SQIVND (reference sequence). The CDR3 extends over 12 amino acids. The V and J ends lost 8 bases and 5 bases respectively, with 12 bases between them. The DNA of the CDR3 is TGTGCCAGTTTTAGGACAGCGTATGGCTACACCTTC. This sequence encodes CASFRTAYGYTF.

This clonotype was counted many times. This rearrangement joins TRBV12-3 or TRBV12-4 to TRBJ2-7, with a possible D match to TRBD1 (5 bases). The CDR3 has 14 residues. V was shortened by 5 bases and J by 1 base, with 12 bases between the two germline ends. The CDR3 spells CASSPLGRSYEQYF. DNA of the CDR3: TGTGCCAGCAGTCCTCTGGGGCGATCCTACGAGCAGTACTTC.

This clonotype appeared many times. J is TRBJ2-3 and V is TRBV4-1; 8 nucleotides line up with TRBD2. The V gene end was trimmed by 4 bases and the J gene end by 5 bases; junction bases not matched to a gene: 14. This CDR3 comprises 17 residues. Germline CDR1 is MGHRA and CDR2 is YSYEKL. This chain's CDR3 is CASSRDGGGLGEDTQYF. The CDR3 bases are TGCGCCAGCAGCCGCGACGGGGGGGGCTTAGGAGAAGATACGCAGTATTTT.

There are many counts of this clonotype. The V gene is TRBV20-1, the J gene TRBJ2-3; maybe TRBD1 (5 bases). The CDR3 length is 15 residues. Germline CDR1 and CDR2: DFQATT and SNEGSKA (reference sequence). V was cut by 3 bases and J by 5 bases, with 18 bases left in between. CDR3 loop: CSASARVVAVDTQYF. In DNA, the CDR3 is TGCAGTGCTAGTGCCAGGGTAGTTGCGGTAGATACGCAGTATTTT.

With regard to this clonotype: One base away lies a much larger clone, so this may be a sequencing read error. The rearrangement links TRBV6-1 to TRBJ2-2, with D unclear. The CDR3 totals 17 residues. CDR1 and CDR2 (germline): MNHNS, SASEGT. The CDR3 bases are TGTGACAGCAGTCAGGCTCTTCCCATCCCGAACACCGGGGAGCTGTTTTTT. Translation gives CDSSQALPIPNTGELFF.

This clonotype was observed many times. V is TRBV12-3 or TRBV12-4 and J is TRBJ1-1, with 10 bases that match TRBD1. The length of the CDR3 is 16 residues. V shed 6 bases, J shed 2 bases, and the junction held 9 bases outside the gene matches. The CDR3 DNA sequence: TGTGCCAGCAGCTCCTATCGGACAGGGGGAAACACTGAAGCTTTCTTT. This codes for CASSSYRTGGNTEAFF.

Many counts were recorded for this clonotype. V usage is TRBV6-1 and J usage is TRBJ1-5, with D possibly TRBD1 on 5 matching bases. Trimming left V 1 base short and J 9 bases short, with 16 bases between. The CDR3 contains 15 residues. Germline CDR1 and CDR2: MNHNS and SASEGT. CDR3 DNA: TGTGCCAGCAGTGAAGGCAGCAGGGCCCAGTGGCCCCAGCATTTT. This codes for CASSEGSRAQWPQHF.

The chain joins TRBV5-3 to TRBJ2-3, with 8 bases that match TRBD2. TRBV5-3 is treated as an ORF (open reading frame) with a function not yet certain. The V gene end was trimmed by 8 bases and the J gene end by 6 bases; junction bases not matched to a gene: 11. This CDR3 contains 14 residues. The CDR3 loop is CARGLGLAGDTQYF. CDR3 DNA: TGTGCCAGGGGCTTGGGGCTAGCGGGCGATACGCAGTATTTT.

In this sample, this clonotype turned up many times. The genes are TRBV10-3 and TRBJ2-7, with D uncertain. This CDR3 contains 14 residues. Trimming removed 3 bases from V and 2 bases from J, with 11 bases in between. From germline, CDR1 is ENHRY and CDR2 SYGVKD. CDR3 nucleotide sequence: TGTGCCATCAGTGACAGAGGACGGACCTACGAGCAGTACTTC. This codes for CAISDRGRTYEQYF.

This clonotype was counted many times. The chain combines TRBV9 with TRBJ1-6; weak D call: TRBD1 (6 bases). The ends were cut back, 1 base at V and 6 bases at J, with 14 bases in the middle. CDR3 length: 16 amino acids. CDR1 is SGDLS, CDR2 YYNGEE, per germline. CDR3 DNA: TGTGCCAGCAGCGTATTCCAGGGAGGGGGTAATTCACCCCTCCACTTT. The encoded protein is CASSVFQGGGNSPLHF.

This clonotype appeared many times. The V and J genes are TRBV5-5 and TRBJ2-5, with D unresolved. This CDR3 comprises 14 residues. Germline CDR1 is SGHKS and CDR2 is YYEKEE (reference sequence). The V and J ends lost 1 base and 4 bases respectively, with 11 bases between them. CDR3 region: CASSLRGGSETQYF. For the CDR3, the DNA is TGTGCCAGCAGCTTGAGAGGTGGGTCAGAGACCCAGTACTTC.

This clonotype was counted at least ten times. V usage is TRBV20-1 and J usage is TRBJ2-7, with 8 bases aligning to TRBD2. The V segment lost 6 bases and the J segment 5 bases; nucleotides outside the gene matches: 6. The CDR3 is 12 amino acids. Per the germline V gene, CDR1 is DFQATT and CDR2 is SNEGSKA (reference sequence). In DNA, the CDR3 is TGCAGTGCCGCCCGGGGGGGGAACGAGCAGTACTTC. Translation gives CSAARGGNEQYF.

The gene calls are TRBV18 and TRBJ2-5, with 9 bases that match TRBD2. CDR1 and CDR2 from the germline V gene are KGHSH and LQKENI. After removal of 6 bases from V and 1 base from J, the junction contained 6 bases not matched to a gene. The CDR3 contains 15 residues. The CDR3 DNA reads as TGTGCCAGCTCGGCGAGCGGGGGGTCCCAAGAGACCCAGTACTTC. It specifies CASSASGGSQETQYF.

This clonotype appeared many times. CDR3 in DNA: TGCGCCAGCAGTCCAAGGCATGCAGGGGGCCTTGGGACCCAGTACTTC. This encodes CASSPRHAGGLGTQYF. V usage is TRBV4-3 and J usage is TRBJ2-5; 8 nucleotides agree with TRBD1. V was clipped by 6 bases and J by 7 bases; unmatched bases: 16. Germline V gene data show CDR1 as LGHNA and CDR2 as YSLEER. This CDR3 has 16 amino acids.

This clonotype was seen repeatedly, ten times or more. The genes are TRBV25-1 and TRBJ1-2; unclear D gene. Germline V lookup: CDR1 MGHDK, CDR2 SYGVNS. Deletions cut 3 bases from V and 3 bases from J, with 5 bases between. The CDR3 sequence is 12 residues long. The CDR3 DNA is TGTGCCAGCAGTGATATGGACTATGGCTACACCTTC. Encoded protein: CASSDMDYGYTF.

There are many counts of this clonotype. The chain has TRBV12-3 or TRBV12-4 and TRBJ2-2; a possible D gene is TRBD1 (6 bases). The CDR3 contains 13 residues. Trimming stripped 7 bases from V and 4 bases from J, with 10 bases between. The DNA of the CDR3 is TGTGCCAGCACCCCAGGGGCCACCGGGGAGCTGTTTTTT. Protein product: CASTPGATGELFF.

This clonotype was observed many times. V is TRBV15 and J is TRBJ2-2; TRBD2 aligns across 9 bases. This CDR3 has 16 residues. The J segment lost 6 bases and the V segment lost 5 bases, leaving 10 bases of the junction unmatched. Germline-derived CDR1 and CDR2 are LNHNV and YYDKDF (reference sequence). The DNA of the CDR3 is TGTGCCACCAGCGAGCGGGGACTAGCTTCCCCCGGGGAGCTGTTTTTT. Encoded protein: CATSERGLASPGELFF.

Comment on this clonotype: A read error is possible here, since a much larger clone lies one base away. The gene calls are TRBV18 and TRBJ2-1; weak D call: TRBD1 (5 bases). The CDR3 is 13 amino acids. Germline CDR1 KGHSH, CDR2 LQKENI. CDR3 sequence: CARSPDNLGVRFF. For the CDR3, the DNA is TGTGCCCGCTCACCGGACAACTTAGGGGTCAGGTTCTTC.

This clonotype has at least ten counts. The CDR3 sequence: CASSFRDNEQFF. As DNA, the CDR3 is TGCGCCAGCAGCTTTAGGGACAATGAGCAGTTCTTC. The rearrangement links TRBV5-1 to TRBJ2-1, with no clear D. Germline V gene lookup returns CDR1 SGHRS and CDR2 YFSETQ. The CDR3 runs to 12 residues. V shed 2 bases and J shed 5 bases, with 5 bases lying between them.